Included here is one T cell receptor (beta chain) sequence, with context. Its antigen is still unknown. A read error may produce the germline difference seen at one junction end. The sample belongs to a study of Graves' ophthalmopathy and Graves' hyperthyroidism. General observations from the study: Ophthalmopathy and stable hyperthyroidism were discriminated by a 13-signature model, with about 90% sensitivity and nearly 84% specificity.

Other autoimmune diseases, uncontrolled infections, pregnancy or lactation ruled patients out of participation. Scientists amplified the TCR beta CDR3 regions from RNA transcripts. An opening RT-PCR round employed HTBI primers and preceded a second-round multiplex PCR. TCRdb re-called the multiplex PCR reads through MiXCR, storing one row per CDR3 protein. Of around 470,000 distinct CDR3 sequences in the sample, around an eighth were seen once. Sequencing was done on a sample of blood. The receptor was isolated from a woman under 40 with Graves' ophthalmopathy.

CDR3 protein: CASSSGISGYDQYF. CDR3 bases: TGTGCCAGCAGTTCCGGGATTAGCGGCTACGATCAGTACTTC. The chain uses TRBV28 and TRBJ2-7; TRBD2 might be the D (6 bases). Germline values: CDR1 MDHEN, CDR2 SYDVKM. The CDR3 spans 14 residues.